These 24 T cell receptor beta chains share one sample of origin, sequenced in a study of T cells in localized non-small cell lung cancer (dated by TCRdb to about 2020). The library relied on the immunoSEQ multiplex PCR assay. The table comes from immuneACCESS by way of TCRdb, which keeps in-frame sequences with V and J called. Part of the clones is missing from these tables; in studies checked, under half for an unresolved V gene and the rest for unknown reasons. The sample contains 20,000 to 25,000 clones, over 75% of them found a single time. 6.1% of the sample is held by the ten biggest clonotypes. The source was PBMCs, collected before any cancer treatment. These receptors originate from a man aged 35 to 70 with stage II lung adenocarcinoma.

In its sample, this clone was seen once. V is TRBV7-3 and J is TRBJ2-1; D ambiguous. The ends were cut back, 5 bases at V and 5 bases at J, with 10 bases in the middle. Germline V lookup: CDR1 SGHTA, CDR2 FQGTGA. The CDR3 runs to 13 residues. The CDR3 nucleotides are TGTGCCAGCAGCCGGCCCGGAGACAATGAGCAGTTCTTC. This encodes CASSRPGDNEQFF.

The V and J genes are TRBV28 and TRBJ1-5, with D tentatively TRBD1 (5 bases). V lost 2 bases, J lost 3 bases, and 8 bases lay in between. From germline, CDR1 is MDHEN and CDR2 SYDVKM. The CDR3 extends over 14 amino acids. DNA for the CDR3: TGTGCCAGCAGTTTAGGGGGAGTCAATCAGCCCCAGCATTTT. This encodes CASSLGGVNQPQHF.

The DNA of the CDR3 is TGTGCCAGCAGCCCCGGGGGGTCTAGCACAGATACGCAGTATTTT. Residues: CASSPGGSSTDTQYF. V and J are TRBV5-4 and TRBJ2-3; 7 positions agree with TRBD2. After removal of 4 bases from V and 0 bases from J, the junction contained 5 bases not matched to a gene. Germline V gene sequence: CDR1 SGHNT, CDR2 YYREEE (reference sequence). CDR3 size: 15 residues.

V usage is TRBV4-1 and J usage is TRBJ1-4; D possibly corresponds to TRBD1 (6 bases). The CDR3 sequence is 17 residues long. The germline gives CDR1 MGHRA, CDR2 YSYEKL. V lost 4 bases to trimming and J lost 5 bases, with 20 bases between them. The CDR3: CASSREDSTLLNEKLFF. The CDR3 coding sequence is TGCGCCAGCAGCCGCGAGGACAGCACCCTACTAAATGAAAAACTGTTTTTT.

J is TRBJ1-1 and V is TRBV10-3, with TRBD1 matching over 9 bases. The germline V gene encodes CDR1 ENHRY and CDR2 SYGVKD. Trimming at V came to 10 bases and at J to 0 bases, leaving 6 bases not matched to a gene. There are 14 residues in the CDR3. CDR3 in DNA: TGTGCCACGAAACAGGGGGCCGTGAACACTGAAGCTTTCTTT. Translated: CATKQGAVNTEAFF.

V usage is TRBV5-8 and J usage is TRBJ1-2, with 8 bases matching TRBD1. Germline CDR1 SGHTS, CDR2 YDEGEE. Trimming removed 0 bases from V and 6 bases from J; junction bases left unmatched: 1. CDR3 size: 13 residues. Written as DNA, the CDR3 is TGTGCCAGCAGCTTGGGGGGACAGGATGGCTACACCTTC. It specifies CASSLGGQDGYTF.

The genes are TRBV2 and TRBJ2-1; 7 nucleotides agree with TRBD1. Germline lookup yields CDR1 SNHLY and CDR2 FYNNEI. V shed 6 bases and J 6 bases; nucleotides not matched to a gene: 2. The CDR3 is 12 residues long. The chain's CDR3 is CASRGTANEQFF. CDR3 coding DNA: TGTGCCAGCAGGGGGACAGCCAATGAGCAGTTCTTC.

The chain links TRBV28 to TRBJ2-1; either TRBD1 or TRBD2 may fit D (5 bases each). This CDR3 contains 15 residues. The V and J ends lost 6 bases and 4 bases respectively, with 16 bases between them. The germline CDR1 and CDR2 sequences are MDHEN and SYDVKM. This CDR3 reads CASSRRDGGYNEQFF. The CDR3, as DNA: TGTGCCAGCAGCCGTCGAGATGGGGGATACAATGAGCAGTTCTTC. Full variable domain (missing parts from reference TRBV28 and TRBJ2-1): DVKVTQSSRYLVKRTGEKVFLECVQDMDHENMFWYRQDPGLGLRLIYFSYDVKMKEKGDIPEGYSVSREKKERFSLILESASTNQTSMYLCASSRRDGGYNEQFFGPGTRLTVL.

Here the CDR3 DNA reads TGTGCCTGGAGTTTCTTGGCTGAGGATTCACCCCTCCACTTT. Encoded protein: CAWSFLAEDSPLHF. The genes are TRBV30 and TRBJ1-6, with D hard to call. The length of the CDR3 is 14 residues. V dropped 2 bases and J dropped 8 bases, with 13 bases sitting between them. Germline loops: CDR1 GTSNPN, CDR2 SVGIG (reference sequence).

This sequence joins TRBV27 and TRBJ2-5; D perhaps matches TRBD2 (5 bases). The CDR3 is 17 amino acids. CDR1 is MNHEY and CDR2 is SMNVEV in the germline V gene (reference sequence). The germline V and J ends were trimmed by 6 bases and 2 bases, with 22 bases remaining between them. The chain's CDR3 is CASSPPLGRGNQETQYF. Written as DNA, the CDR3 is TGTGCCAGCAGCCCTCCTCTAGGGAGAGGTAATCAAGAGACCCAGTACTTC.

The chain joins TRBV5-1 to TRBJ1-2; 9 bases line up with TRBD1. The germline gives CDR1 SGHRS, CDR2 YFSETQ. J was trimmed by 7 bases and V by 4 bases; bases with no gene match: 8. The CDR3 runs to 14 residues. The CDR3 DNA is TGCGCCAGCAGCCCAGACAGGGGGATAATTGGCTACACCTTC. It translates to CASSPDRGIIGYTF.

The rearrangement uses TRBV19 and TRBJ1-2, with D maybe TRBD1 (5 bases). The CDR3 covers 15 residues. Germline V gives CDR1 LNHDA, CDR2 SQIVND (reference sequence). Trimming shortened V by 3 bases and J by 4 bases, and 15 bases separated the two germline ends. CDR3 sequence reads: CASSIFGAGGYGYTF. DNA for the CDR3: TGTGCCAGTAGTATTTTTGGGGCCGGGGGCTATGGCTACACCTTC.

The CDR3 sequence is CASSLAGLRSYEQYF. DNA for the CDR3: TGTGCCAGCAGCTTAGCGGGACTCCGCTCCTACGAGCAGTACTTC. The chain recombines TRBV7-6 with TRBJ2-7; a possible D gene is TRBD2 (6 bases). V lost 0 bases and J lost 0, with 9 bases in between. Germline V lookup: CDR1 SGHVS, CDR2 FNYEAQ. This CDR3 has 15 residues.

CDR3 sequence: CASSSKQATREKLFF. The CDR3 DNA sequence: TGTGCCAGCAGTAGCAAGCAGGCTACGAGGGAAAAACTGTTTTTT. This chain links TRBV9 with TRBJ1-4, with no clear D. Germline CDR1 is SGDLS and CDR2 is YYNGEE. This CDR3 contains 15 residues. V was clipped by 5 bases and J by 8 bases, with 19 bases between them.

This clone has just one count. This chain joins TRBV19 and TRBJ1-4; tentative D call: TRBD1 (5 bases). This CDR3 has 14 amino acids. Trimming removed 8 bases from V and 3 bases from J, with 13 bases in between. Germline lookup yields CDR1 LNHDA and CDR2 SQIVND (reference sequence). The CDR3 bases are TGTGCCAGTGGGACCTCCCCACCTAATGAAAAACTGTTTTTT. It translates to CASGTSPPNEKLFF.

The chain has TRBV9 and TRBJ1-5; D is unclear. CDR3 length equals 15 residues. Germline CDR1 is SGDLS and CDR2 is YYNGEE. Deletions cut 0 bases from V and 4 bases from J, with 11 bases between. The chain's CDR3 is CASSVGPEPNQPQHF. CDR3 coding DNA: TGTGCCAGCAGCGTAGGTCCGGAGCCTAATCAGCCCCAGCATTTT. Drawing the rest from reference TRBV9 and TRBJ1-5, the complete variable domain is DSGVTQTPKHLITATGQRVTLRCSPRSGDLSVYWYQQSLDQGLQFLIQYYNGEERAKGNILERFSAQQFPDLHSELNLSSLELGDSALYFCASSVGPEPNQPQHFGDGTRLSIL.

The rearrangement joins TRBV11-2 to TRBJ1-5, with D perhaps matching TRBD1 (5 bases). Germline V gene lookup returns CDR1 SGHAT and CDR2 FQNNGV. The CDR3 spans 16 residues. Trimming removed 2 bases from V and 5 bases from J, with 16 bases in between. The CDR3 loop reads CASSLLLAGMYQPQHF. The CDR3, as DNA: TGTGCCAGCAGCTTACTCTTGGCAGGGATGTATCAGCCCCAGCATTTT.

The chain is built from TRBV30 and TRBJ2-3; 11 bases are a match to TRBD2. This CDR3 comprises 17 residues. V was clipped by 1 base and J by 6 bases; unmatched bases: 12. Looked up from germline, CDR1 is GTSNPN and CDR2 is SVGIG (reference sequence). CDR3 region: CAWSASLSGRAGDTQYF. The DNA of the CDR3 is TGTGCCTGGAGTGCCTCTCTTAGCGGGAGGGCCGGGGATACGCAGTATTTT. Supplemented by reference TRBV30 and TRBJ2-3, the full variable domain reads SQTIHQWPATLVQPVGSPLSLECTVEGTSNPNLYWYRQAAGRGLQLLFYSVGIGQISSEVPQNLSASRPQDRQFILSSKKLLLSDSGFYLCAWSASLSGRAGDTQYFGPGTRLTVL.

V gene TRBV18 combines with J gene TRBJ2-3, with 7 bases matching TRBD2. Germline-derived CDR1 and CDR2 are KGHSH and LQKENI. The CDR3 extends over 17 amino acids. The trim removed 6 bases at V and 1 base at J, leaving 13 bases unmatched. CDR3 region: CASSRSFVAGRTDTQYF. As DNA, the CDR3 is TGTGCCAGCTCCCGATCCTTCGTAGCGGGCCGCACAGATACGCAGTATTTT. Complete variable domain (other parts from reference TRBV18 and TRBJ2-3): NAGVMQNPRHLVRRRGQEARLRCSPMKGHSHVYWYRQLPEEGLKFMVYLQKENIIDESGMPKERFSAEFPKEGPSILRIQQVVRGDSAAYFCASSRSFVAGRTDTQYFGPGTRLTVL.

The chain links TRBV30 to TRBJ2-1; 7 nucleotides match TRBD1. Trimming took 0 bases from V and 2 from J; bases not matched to a gene: 10. The length of the CDR3 is 17 residues. The germline CDR1 and CDR2 sequences are GTSNPN and SVGIG (reference sequence). As DNA, the CDR3 is TGTGCCTGGAGTGTACGGTCGGGACAGCTGACCTACAATGAGCAGTTCTTC. This gives the protein CAWSVRSGQLTYNEQFF.

About this clone: Distinct nucleotide sequences in the sample also encode this CDR3. This sequence joins TRBV9 and TRBJ2-1; the match to TRBD2 covers 12 bases. The V gene's germline CDR1 is SGDLS and CDR2 YYNGEE. This CDR3 has 15 residues. V shed 3 bases and J 4 bases; nucleotides not matched to a gene: 2. DNA for the CDR3: TGTGCCAGCAGCGAGACTAGCGGGAGTTACAATGAGCAGTTCTTC. It specifies CASSETSGSYNEQFF.

Details on this clone: The junction departs from germline at one end; a sequencing error may be responsible. V gene TRBV19 combines with J gene TRBJ2-2; 8 bases line up with TRBD2. Germline-derived CDR1 and CDR2 are LNHDA and SQIVND (reference sequence). The CDR3 totals 13 residues. CDR3: CASRFGRAGELFF. For the CDR3, the DNA is TGTGCCAGTAGGTTCGGGAGGGCCGGCGAGCTGTTTTTT.

The genes are TRBV4-1 and TRBJ1-3; TRBD1 might be the D (6 bases). V gave up 1 base and J gave up 8 bases, with 9 bases separating them. Germline-derived CDR1 and CDR2 are MGHRA and YSYEKL. The CDR3 consists of 13 residues. CDR3 bases: TGCGCCAGCAGCCAAGTACAGGGACACACCATATATTTT. Residues: CASSQVQGHTIYF.

The chain uses TRBV12-5 and TRBJ2-2; D could derive from TRBD1 or TRBD2 (5 bases each). CDR3 length equals 15 residues. The ends were cut back, 9 bases at V and 0 bases at J, with 14 bases in the middle. Germline V CDR1 and CDR2: LGHNT, FRNRAP. CDR3 bases: TGTGCTAGCAAATCGATGGGGGCGAACACCGGGGAGCTGTTTTTT. This translates into CASKSMGANTGELFF.